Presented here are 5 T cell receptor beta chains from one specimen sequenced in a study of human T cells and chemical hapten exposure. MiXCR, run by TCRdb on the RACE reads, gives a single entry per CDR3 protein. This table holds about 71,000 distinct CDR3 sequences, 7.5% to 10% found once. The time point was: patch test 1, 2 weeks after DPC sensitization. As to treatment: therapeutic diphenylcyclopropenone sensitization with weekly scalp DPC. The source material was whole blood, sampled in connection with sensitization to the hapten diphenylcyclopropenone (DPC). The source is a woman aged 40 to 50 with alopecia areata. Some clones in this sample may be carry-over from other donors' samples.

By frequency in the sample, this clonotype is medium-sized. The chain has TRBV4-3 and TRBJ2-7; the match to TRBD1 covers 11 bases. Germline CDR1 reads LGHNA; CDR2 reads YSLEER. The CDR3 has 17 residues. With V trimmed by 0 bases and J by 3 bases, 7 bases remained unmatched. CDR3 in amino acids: CASSQETPGTGGYEQYF. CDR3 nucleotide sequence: TGCGCCAGCAGCCAAGAAACGCCCGGGACAGGGGGCTACGAGCAGTACTTC.

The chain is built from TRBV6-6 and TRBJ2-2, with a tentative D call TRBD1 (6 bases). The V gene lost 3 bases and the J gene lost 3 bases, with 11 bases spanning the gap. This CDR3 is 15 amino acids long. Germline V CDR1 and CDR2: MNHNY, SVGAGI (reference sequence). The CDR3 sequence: CASSYRTADTGELFF. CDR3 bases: TGTGCCAGCAGTTATCGGACAGCGGACACCGGGGAGCTGTTTTTT.

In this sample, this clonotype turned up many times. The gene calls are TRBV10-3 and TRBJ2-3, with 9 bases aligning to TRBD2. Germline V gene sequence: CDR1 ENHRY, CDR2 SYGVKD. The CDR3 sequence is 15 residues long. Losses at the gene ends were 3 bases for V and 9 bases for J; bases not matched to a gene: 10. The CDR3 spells CAISDVRGGEFTQYF. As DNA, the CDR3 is TGTGCCATCAGTGACGTGCGGGGGGGCGAATTCACGCAGTATTTT.

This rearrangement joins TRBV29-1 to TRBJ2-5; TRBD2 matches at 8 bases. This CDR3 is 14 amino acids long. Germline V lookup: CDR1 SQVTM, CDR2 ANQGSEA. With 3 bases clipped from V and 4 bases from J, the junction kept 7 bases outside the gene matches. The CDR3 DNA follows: TGCAGCGTTGAGTCACGGGGGGGTCGAGAGACCCAGTACTTC. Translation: CSVESRGGRETQYF. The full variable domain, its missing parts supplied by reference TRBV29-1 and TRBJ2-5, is SAVISQKPSRDICQRGTSLTIQCQVDSQVTMMFWYRQQPGQSLTLIATANQGSEATYESGFVIDKFPISRPNLTFSTLTVSNMSPEDSSIYLCSVESRGGRETQYFGPGTRLLVL.

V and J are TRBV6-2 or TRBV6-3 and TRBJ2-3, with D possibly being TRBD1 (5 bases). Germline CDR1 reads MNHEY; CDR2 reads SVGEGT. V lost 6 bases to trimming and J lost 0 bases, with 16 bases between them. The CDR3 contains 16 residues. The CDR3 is CASSPLRAASTDTQYF. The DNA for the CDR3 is TGTGCCAGCAGCCCCCTCAGGGCCGCTAGCACAGATACGCAGTATTTT.